Below, 10 T cell receptor beta chains from the same sample are listed, as sequenced in a study of T cell responses to AZD1222 COVID-19 vaccine. This table comes from immunoSEQ multiplex PCR, and its TCRdb copy is limited to in-frame clones, with some not included. Found here are about 74,000 clones, 91% of them singletons; the top ten hold around 8%. The material sequenced was peripheral blood, taken 28 days after the second AZD1222 dose. These receptor sequences come from an adult who received the AZD1222 COVID-19 vaccine.

The chain has TRBV12-3 or TRBV12-4 and TRBJ2-5; 9 positions agree with TRBD1. CDR3 length: 13 amino acids. Unmatched junction bases numbered 5, after V lost 7 bases and J lost 5 bases. CDR3: CASNRGRGETQYF. The CDR3 region has the DNA TGTGCCAGCAACAGGGGGCGGGGCGAGACCCAGTACTTC.

J is TRBJ2-5 and V is TRBV18; D gene unclear. Between the trimmed V and J ends, which lost 4 bases and 2 bases, there was a span of 2 bases. The CDR3 loop spans 11 amino acids. Germline CDR1 is KGHSH and CDR2 is LQKENI. CDR3 DNA sequence: TGTGCCAGCTCACAGCAAGAGACCCAGTACTTC. Translated: CASSQQETQYF.

The chain recombines TRBV6-1 with TRBJ1-1; D unresolved. The germline V gene encodes CDR1 MNHNS and CDR2 SASEGT. Trimming cost V 3 bases and J 3 bases, with 8 bases left between them. CDR3 length: 13 residues. Here the CDR3 reads CASSDRRDTEAFF. CDR3 bases: TGTGCCAGCAGTGACAGGCGGGACACTGAAGCTTTCTTT.

J is TRBJ2-7 and V is TRBV6-5; the match to TRBD2 covers 7 bases. CDR3 length: 15 residues. V trimming: 4 bases; J trimming: 2 bases; junction bases outside the gene matches: 8. Germline lookup yields CDR1 MNHEY and CDR2 SVGAGI. CDR3 bases: TGTGCCAGCAGTTCTTGGGGGGGAAGTACCTACGAGCAGTACTTC. Its translation is CASSSWGGSTYEQYF.

The rearrangement joins TRBV12-3 or TRBV12-4 to TRBJ2-3, with D possibly being TRBD2 (6 bases). V was shortened by 2 bases and J by 5 bases, with 8 bases between the two germline ends. The CDR3 has 13 residues. Here the CDR3 reads CASSLRGGDTQYF. The CDR3 coding sequence is TGTGCCAGCAGTTTACGGGGAGGAGATACGCAGTATTTT.

The chain uses TRBV6-5 and TRBJ1-6, with TRBD1 identical over 7 bases. Germline V gene lookup returns CDR1 MNHEY and CDR2 SVGAGI. V lost 2 bases and J lost 8; bases outside the gene matches: 6. The CDR3 loop spans 15 amino acids. The CDR3 is CASSYTTGEDSPLHF. CDR3 DNA: TGTGCCAGCAGTTACACAACAGGGGAGGATTCACCCCTCCACTTT.

This clone has a single count. The chain is built from TRBV28 and TRBJ2-7; D unresolved. Germline V gene sequence: CDR1 MDHEN, CDR2 SYDVKM. The V end lost 4 bases, the J end lost 7 bases, and 14 bases lay between the germline ends. The CDR3 is 13 residues long. CDR3 sequence (DNA): TGTGCCAGCAGTTCTCGGGTCTCTCGGGAGCAGTACTTC. Protein sequence: CASSSRVSREQYF.

The chain links TRBV6-5 to TRBJ2-5; TRBD1 agrees at 8 bases. The V and J ends lost 5 bases and 4 bases, in that order; junction bases with no gene match: 6. In germline, CDR1 is MNHEY, CDR2 SVGAGI. The CDR3 is made up of 14 amino acids. CDR3 bases: TGTGCCAGCAGTCGACAGGGGTTAAGAGAGACCCAGTACTTC. Translation: CASSRQGLRETQYF.

The gene calls are TRBV5-4 and TRBJ2-7; D is possibly TRBD1 or TRBD2 (5 bases each). This CDR3 comprises 16 residues. V lost 0 bases to trimming and J lost 3 bases, with 16 bases between them. Germline lookup yields CDR1 SGHNT and CDR2 YYREEE (reference sequence). In nucleotides, the CDR3 is TGTGCCAGCAGCTTGGCCGGGGCTAGTTGGGTCTACGAGCAGTACTTC. Translation: CASSLAGASWVYEQYF.

V usage is TRBV27 and J usage is TRBJ2-3, with 8 bases that match TRBD1. The germline V gene encodes CDR1 MNHEY and CDR2 SMNVEV (reference sequence). This CDR3 has 14 amino acids. Germline trimming cut 10 bases from V and 2 bases from J; bases unmatched to any gene: 8. In DNA form, the CDR3 reads TGTGCCATTTCCGGGACAGGCCCCACAGATACGCAGTATTTT. Amino acids: CAISGTGPTDTQYF.